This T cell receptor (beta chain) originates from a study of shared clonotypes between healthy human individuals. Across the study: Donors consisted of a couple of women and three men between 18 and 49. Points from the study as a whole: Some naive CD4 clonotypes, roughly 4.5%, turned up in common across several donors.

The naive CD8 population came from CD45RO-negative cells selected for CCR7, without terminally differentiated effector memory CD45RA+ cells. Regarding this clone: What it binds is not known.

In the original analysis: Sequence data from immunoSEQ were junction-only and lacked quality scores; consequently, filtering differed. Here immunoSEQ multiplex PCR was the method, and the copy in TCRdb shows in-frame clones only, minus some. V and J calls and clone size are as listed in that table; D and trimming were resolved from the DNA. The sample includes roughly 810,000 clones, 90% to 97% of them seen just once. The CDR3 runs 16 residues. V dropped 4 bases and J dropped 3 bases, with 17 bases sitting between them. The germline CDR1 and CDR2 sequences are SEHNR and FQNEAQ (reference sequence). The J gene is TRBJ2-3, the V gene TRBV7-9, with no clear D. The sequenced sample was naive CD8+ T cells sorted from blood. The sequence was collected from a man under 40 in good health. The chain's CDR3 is CASSSPVLERTDTQYF. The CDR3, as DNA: TGTGCCAGCAGCTCCCCAGTTCTCGAACGGACAGATACGCAGTATTTT.